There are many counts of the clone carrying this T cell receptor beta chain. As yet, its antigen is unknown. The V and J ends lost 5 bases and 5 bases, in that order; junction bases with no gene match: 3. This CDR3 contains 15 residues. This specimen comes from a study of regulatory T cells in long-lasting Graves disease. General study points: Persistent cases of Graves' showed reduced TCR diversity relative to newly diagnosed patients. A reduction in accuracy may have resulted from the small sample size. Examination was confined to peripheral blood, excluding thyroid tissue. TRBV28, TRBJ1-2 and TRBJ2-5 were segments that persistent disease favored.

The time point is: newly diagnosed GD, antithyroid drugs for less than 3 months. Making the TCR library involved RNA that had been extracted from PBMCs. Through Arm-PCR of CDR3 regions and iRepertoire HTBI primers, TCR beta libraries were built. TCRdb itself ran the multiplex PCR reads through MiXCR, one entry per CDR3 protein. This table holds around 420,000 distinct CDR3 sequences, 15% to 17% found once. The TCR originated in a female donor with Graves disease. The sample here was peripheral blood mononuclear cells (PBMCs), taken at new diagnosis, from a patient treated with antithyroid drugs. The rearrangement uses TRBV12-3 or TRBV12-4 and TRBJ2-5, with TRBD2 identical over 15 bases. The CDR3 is CASSLGLAGGETQYF. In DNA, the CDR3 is TGTGCCAGCAGTCTCGGACTAGCGGGAGGGGAGACCCAGTACTTC.